This is a list of T cell receptor beta chains from one sample in a study of control samples from healthy donors and cancer patients. Generated by immunoSEQ multiplex PCR, the TCRdb table keeps only in-frame clones and is missing some. This table has 100,000 to 150,000 clones, about 95% appearing once. Sequencing was done on a sample of blood. The receptors stem from a man between 25 and 39 years old in good health. The CDR3 runs from the conserved cysteine through the conserved F or W. A D gene is named only where the DNA matches it firmly. A row's size may be missing; if present it is once, few, many or a size class.

d_call: NA; v_call: TRBV14; clone_size: NA; j_call: TRBJ1-2; cdr3_aa: CASSQDMRVAGRYGYTF; cdr3_nt: TGTGCCAGCAGCCAAGATATGAGGGTGGCCGGGCGGTATGGCTACACCTTC
d_call: TRBD2; v_call: TRBV15; clone_size: NA; j_call: TRBJ2-7; cdr3_aa: CATSTTGGYEQYF; cdr3_nt: TGTGCCACCAGCACAACGGGGGGCTACGAGCAGTACTTC
d_call: TRBD1; v_call: TRBV6-5; clone_size: once; j_call: TRBJ2-7; cdr3_aa: CASSYTGGNEQYF; cdr3_nt: TGTGCCAGCAGTTACACAGGGGGCAACGAGCAGTACTTC
d_call: TRBD1; v_call: TRBV2; clone_size: NA; j_call: TRBJ1-6; cdr3_aa: CASSLQGAELGSPLHF; cdr3_nt: TGTGCCAGCAGTCTACAGGGGGCGGAACTGGGCTCACCCCTCCACTTT
d_call: NA; v_call: TRBV2; clone_size: NA; j_call: TRBJ1-1; cdr3_aa: CASKNQASNTEAFF; cdr3_nt: TGTGCCAGCAAAAATCAGGCTTCGAACACTGAAGCTTTCTTT
d_call: TRBD1; v_call: TRBV6-5; clone_size: NA; j_call: TRBJ1-1; cdr3_aa: CASRHRGKGGAFF; cdr3_nt: TGTGCCAGCAGGCACAGGGGTAAGGGCGGAGCTTTCTTT
d_call: TRBD1; v_call: TRBV4-2; clone_size: NA; j_call: TRBJ1-2; cdr3_aa: CASSQDLSGGNYGYTF; cdr3_nt: TGTGCCAGCAGCCAAGATTTATCAGGGGGGAACTATGGCTACACCTTC
d_call: NA; v_call: TRBV27; clone_size: NA; j_call: TRBJ2-7; cdr3_aa: CASSLGARETYEQYF; cdr3_nt: TGTGCCAGCAGTTTAGGGGCCAGGGAAACCTACGAGCAGTACTTC
d_call: NA; v_call: TRBV6-5; clone_size: NA; j_call: TRBJ1-5; cdr3_aa: CASSSEPQHF; cdr3_nt: TGTGCCAGCAGTTCGGAGCCCCAGCATTTT
d_call: TRBD1; v_call: TRBV19; clone_size: NA; j_call: TRBJ2-5; cdr3_aa: CASRTGGEETQYF; cdr3_nt: TGTGCCAGTCGGACAGGGGGCGAAGAGACCCAGTACTTC
d_call: TRBD1; v_call: TRBV14; clone_size: NA; j_call: TRBJ1-4; cdr3_aa: CASSGTGNEKLFF; cdr3_nt: TGTGCCAGCAGCGGGACAGGGAATGAAAAACTGTTTTTT
d_call: NA; v_call: TRBV12-3/TRBV12-4; clone_size: once; j_call: TRBJ2-7; cdr3_aa: CASRRTVSYEQYF; cdr3_nt: TGTGCCAGCAGAAGGACAGTTTCCTACGAGCAGTACTTC
d_call: NA; v_call: TRBV6-1; clone_size: few; j_call: TRBJ2-1; cdr3_aa: CASSDWYQPPNNEQFF; cdr3_nt: TGTGCCAGCAGTGATTGGTACCAACCACCAAACAATGAGCAGTTCTTC
d_call: NA; v_call: TRBV6-2/TRBV6-3; clone_size: NA; j_call: TRBJ2-5; cdr3_aa: CASSPAGRETQYF; cdr3_nt: TGTGCCAGCAGCCCCGCGGGGCGGGAGACCCAGTACTTC
d_call: TRBD2; v_call: TRBV19; clone_size: NA; j_call: TRBJ2-3; cdr3_aa: CASRSLAGDTDTQYF; cdr3_nt: TGTGCCAGTCGGTCGCTAGCGGGGGACACAGATACGCAGTATTTT
d_call: NA; v_call: TRBV18; clone_size: NA; j_call: TRBJ1-1; cdr3_aa: CASSSNRDTEAFF; cdr3_nt: TGTGCCAGCTCATCGAACAGGGACACTGAAGCTTTCTTT
d_call: NA; v_call: TRBV4-3; clone_size: NA; j_call: TRBJ2-3; cdr3_aa: CASSQDPPGGSTDTQYF; cdr3_nt: TGCGCCAGCAGCCAGGATCCCCCAGGCGGAAGCACAGATACGCAGTATTTT
d_call: NA; v_call: TRBV2; clone_size: NA; j_call: TRBJ2-7; cdr3_aa: CASTGAYEQYF; cdr3_nt: TGTGCCAGCACAGGGGCCTACGAGCAGTACTTC
d_call: NA; v_call: TRBV30; clone_size: NA; j_call: TRBJ1-6; cdr3_aa: CAWSAQGGSPLHF; cdr3_nt: TGTGCCTGGAGTGCACAGGGAGGCTCACCCCTCCACTTT
d_call: TRBD2; v_call: TRBV11-1; clone_size: NA; j_call: TRBJ2-1; cdr3_aa: CASSPQGREYNEQFF; cdr3_nt: TGTGCCAGCAGCCCCCAAGGGAGGGAATACAATGAGCAGTTCTTC
d_call: TRBD1; v_call: TRBV4-3; clone_size: NA; j_call: TRBJ1-2; cdr3_aa: CASSHTGGAGYGYTF; cdr3_nt: TGCGCCAGCAGCCATACAGGGGGCGCCGGCTATGGCTACACCTTC
d_call: NA; v_call: TRBV11-3; clone_size: NA; j_call: TRBJ2-5; cdr3_aa: CASSPGGTQTQYF; cdr3_nt: TGTGCCAGCAGCCCCGGAGGCACCCAGACCCAGTACTTC
d_call: NA; v_call: TRBV20-1; clone_size: once; j_call: TRBJ2-1; cdr3_aa: CSAGSNEQFF; cdr3_nt: TGCAGTGCGGGGAGTAATGAGCAGTTCTTC
d_call: NA; v_call: TRBV12-5; clone_size: NA; j_call: TRBJ1-2; cdr3_aa: CASGTILCGFYGYTF; cdr3_nt: TGTGCTAGTGGTACTATTCTCTGTGGATTCTATGGCTACACCTTC
d_call: TRBD1; v_call: TRBV6-4; clone_size: NA; j_call: TRBJ2-1; cdr3_aa: CASSSMTGGADEQFF; cdr3_nt: TGTGCCAGCAGTTCCATGACAGGGGGCGCGGATGAGCAGTTCTTC
d_call: TRBD1; v_call: TRBV29-1; clone_size: NA; j_call: TRBJ1-2; cdr3_aa: CSVTGARHSLYGYTF; cdr3_nt: TGCAGCGTAACAGGGGCTCGACATTCCCTCTATGGCTACACCTTC
d_call: NA; v_call: TRBV2; clone_size: NA; j_call: TRBJ2-2; cdr3_aa: CAVTGLAGELFF; cdr3_nt: TGTGCCGTAACAGGGCTAGCCGGGGAGCTGTTTTTT
d_call: NA; v_call: TRBV25-1; clone_size: NA; j_call: TRBJ2-1; cdr3_aa: CASSNLRGNEQFF; cdr3_nt: TGTGCCTCCTCGAACCTCAGGGGCAATGAGCAGTTCTTC
d_call: NA; v_call: TRBV12-5; clone_size: NA; j_call: TRBJ2-2; cdr3_aa: CASRWRDSGELFF; cdr3_nt: TGTGCTAGTCGTTGGAGGGACTCCGGGGAGCTGTTTTTT
d_call: NA; v_call: TRBV7-9; clone_size: NA; j_call: TRBJ2-1; cdr3_aa: CASSPPTGHGEQFF; cdr3_nt: TGTGCCAGCAGTCCTCCTACAGGGCACGGAGAGCAGTTCTTC
d_call: NA; v_call: TRBV9; clone_size: NA; j_call: TRBJ2-3; cdr3_aa: CASSRGGSSTDTQYF; cdr3_nt: TGTGCCAGCAGCAGGGGGGGCTCCTCCACAGATACGCAGTATTTT
d_call: NA; v_call: TRBV11-2; clone_size: NA; j_call: TRBJ2-2; cdr3_aa: CASSLKQNTGELFF; cdr3_nt: TGTGCCAGCAGCTTAAAACAGAACACCGGGGAGCTGTTTTTT
d_call: NA; v_call: TRBV7-3; clone_size: NA; j_call: TRBJ1-1; cdr3_aa: CASSLSLGTEAFF; cdr3_nt: TGTGCCAGCAGCTTATCATTGGGCACTGAAGCTTTCTTT
d_call: NA; v_call: TRBV10-3; clone_size: NA; j_call: TRBJ2-7; cdr3_aa: CATGQSYEQYF; cdr3_nt: TGTGCCACCGGACAGTCCTACGAGCAGTACTTC
d_call: TRBD1; v_call: TRBV19; clone_size: once; j_call: TRBJ1-2; cdr3_aa: CASSQQGAGYGYTF; cdr3_nt: TGTGCCAGTAGCCAACAGGGGGCTGGCTATGGCTACACCTTC
d_call: NA; v_call: TRBV7-2; clone_size: NA; j_call: TRBJ1-4; cdr3_aa: CASSLQSPGPRGEKLFF; cdr3_nt: TGTGCCAGCAGCTTACAGTCACCGGGTCCCCGGGGGGAAAAACTGTTTTTT
d_call: TRBD1; v_call: TRBV19; clone_size: NA; j_call: TRBJ2-3; cdr3_aa: CASSIEQGADTQYF; cdr3_nt: TGTGCCAGTAGTATTGAACAGGGGGCGGATACGCAGTATTTT
d_call: NA; v_call: TRBV5-1; clone_size: NA; j_call: TRBJ2-1; cdr3_aa: CASTLGQLAYNEQFF; cdr3_nt: TGCGCCAGCACTTTGGGCCAGTTAGCCTACAATGAGCAGTTCTTC
d_call: NA; v_call: TRBV18; clone_size: NA; j_call: TRBJ2-7; cdr3_aa: CASSPPLYEQYF; cdr3_nt: TGTGCCAGCTCACCCCCGCTCTACGAGCAGTACTTC
d_call: NA; v_call: TRBV6-6; clone_size: once; j_call: TRBJ1-6; cdr3_aa: CASRTGGNSPLHF; cdr3_nt: TGTGCCAGCAGGACAGGAGGCAATTCACCCCTCCACTTT
d_call: NA; v_call: TRBV6-5; clone_size: NA; j_call: TRBJ1-4; cdr3_aa: CASGGAPLGEKLFF; cdr3_nt: TGTGCCAGCGGCGGGGCACCATTGGGAGAAAAACTGTTTTTT
d_call: TRBD2; v_call: TRBV5-4; clone_size: once; j_call: TRBJ2-5; cdr3_aa: CASSLGSGRRETQYF; cdr3_nt: TGTGCCAGCAGCTTGGGGAGCGGGAGGAGGGAGACCCAGTACTTC
d_call: TRBD1; v_call: TRBV29-1; clone_size: NA; j_call: TRBJ2-5; cdr3_aa: CSVSRGQETQYF; cdr3_nt: TGCAGCGTTTCCAGGGGGCAAGAGACCCAGTACTTC
d_call: NA; v_call: TRBV18; clone_size: NA; j_call: TRBJ1-1; cdr3_aa: CASSPPAGSREAFF; cdr3_nt: TGTGCCAGCTCACCCCCGGCAGGGTCGAGGGAAGCTTTCTTT
d_call: NA; v_call: TRBV16; clone_size: NA; j_call: TRBJ1-5; cdr3_aa: CASSQSDLNQPQHF; cdr3_nt: TGTGCCAGCAGCCAATCGGACCTTAATCAGCCCCAGCATTTT
d_call: NA; v_call: TRBV7-9; clone_size: NA; j_call: TRBJ2-3; cdr3_aa: CASSLLLGDTQYF; cdr3_nt: TGTGCCAGCAGCTTACTGTTGGGAGATACGCAGTATTTT
d_call: NA; v_call: TRBV5-6; clone_size: NA; j_call: TRBJ1-4; cdr3_aa: CASSLVGQPSANEKLFF; cdr3_nt: TGTGCCAGCAGCTTGGTCGGACAGCCCTCTGCTAATGAAAAACTGTTTTTT
d_call: NA; v_call: TRBV18; clone_size: NA; j_call: TRBJ1-1; cdr3_aa: CASSPYGQTNTEAFF; cdr3_nt: TGTGCCAGCTCACCGTACGGACAGACGAACACTGAAGCTTTCTTT
d_call: TRBD1; v_call: TRBV2; clone_size: NA; j_call: TRBJ1-2; cdr3_aa: CASSESDRAYGYTF; cdr3_nt: TGTGCCAGCAGTGAAAGCGACAGGGCCTATGGCTACACCTTC
d_call: TRBD1; v_call: TRBV7-6; clone_size: NA; j_call: TRBJ1-4; cdr3_aa: CASSLGQHEKLFF; cdr3_nt: TGTGCCAGCAGCTTGGGACAGCATGAAAAACTGTTTTTT
d_call: TRBD1; v_call: TRBV5-1; clone_size: NA; j_call: TRBJ2-7; cdr3_aa: CASSPRTGSEQYF; cdr3_nt: TGCGCCAGCAGCCCACGGACAGGGAGCGAGCAGTACTTC
d_call: TRBD1; v_call: TRBV5-4; clone_size: NA; j_call: TRBJ1-6; cdr3_aa: CASSLGDRAYNSPLHF; cdr3_nt: TGTGCCAGCAGCTTGGGGGACAGGGCCTATAATTCACCCCTCCACTTT
d_call: NA; v_call: TRBV7-9; clone_size: NA; j_call: TRBJ1-1; cdr3_aa: CASSSHTEAFF; cdr3_nt: TGTGCCAGCAGCTCACACACTGAAGCTTTCTTT
d_call: NA; v_call: TRBV6-2/TRBV6-3; clone_size: NA; j_call: TRBJ1-1; cdr3_aa: CASSYPPGAFF; cdr3_nt: TGTGCCAGCAGTTATCCCCCTGGAGCTTTCTTT
d_call: NA; v_call: TRBV27; clone_size: NA; j_call: TRBJ2-5; cdr3_aa: CASSLGGNTETQYF; cdr3_nt: TGTGCCAGCAGTTTAGGGGGCAATACGGAGACCCAGTACTTC
d_call: TRBD1; v_call: TRBV4-1; clone_size: NA; j_call: TRBJ2-3; cdr3_aa: CASSQVPDRGADTQYF; cdr3_nt: TGCGCCAGCAGCCAAGTACCGGACAGGGGTGCAGATACGCAGTATTTT
d_call: NA; v_call: TRBV10-3; clone_size: NA; j_call: TRBJ2-5; cdr3_aa: CAISRDGQETQYF; cdr3_nt: TGTGCCATCAGCCGGGACGGCCAAGAGACCCAGTACTTC
d_call: NA; v_call: TRBV27; clone_size: NA; j_call: TRBJ2-7; cdr3_aa: CASSDPGAGEQYF; cdr3_nt: TGTGCCAGCAGTGATCCGGGGGCGGGGGAGCAGTACTTC
d_call: NA; v_call: TRBV7-2; clone_size: NA; j_call: TRBJ1-1; cdr3_aa: CASSLGFQATEAFF; cdr3_nt: TGTGCCAGCAGCTTAGGGTTCCAGGCCACTGAAGCTTTCTTT